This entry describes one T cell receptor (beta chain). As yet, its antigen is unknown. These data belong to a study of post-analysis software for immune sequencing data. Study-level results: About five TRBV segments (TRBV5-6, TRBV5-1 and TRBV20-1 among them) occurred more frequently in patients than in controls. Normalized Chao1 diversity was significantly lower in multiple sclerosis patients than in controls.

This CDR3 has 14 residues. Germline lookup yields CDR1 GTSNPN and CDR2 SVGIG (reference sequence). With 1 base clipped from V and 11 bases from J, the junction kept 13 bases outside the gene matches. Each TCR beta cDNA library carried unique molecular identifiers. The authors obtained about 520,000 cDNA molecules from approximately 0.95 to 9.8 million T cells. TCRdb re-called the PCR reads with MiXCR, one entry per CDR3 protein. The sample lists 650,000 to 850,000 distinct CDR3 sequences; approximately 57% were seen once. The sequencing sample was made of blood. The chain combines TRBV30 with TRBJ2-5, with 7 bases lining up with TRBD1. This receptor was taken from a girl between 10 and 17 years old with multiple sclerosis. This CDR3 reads CAWSEDRTSNSQYF. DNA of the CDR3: TGTGCCTGGAGTGAGGACAGGACATCGAACTCGCAGTACTTC.